A selection of T cell receptor beta chains follows, all from one sample in a study of shared clonotypes between healthy human individuals. Profiled with immunoSEQ multiplex PCR; TCRdb holds only in-frame clones, not every one. The table records around 2,100,000 clones, about 94% of them present only once. The specimen sequenced was naive CD8+ T cells sorted from blood. The receptors stem from a man aged 18 to 30 in good health. The CDR3 runs from the conserved cysteine through the conserved F or W. Each record gives: CDR3 length, clone size, J gene, D gene, V gene, CDR3 protein, CDR3 DNA. D genes are given only for firm matches. Clone size is given for some rows only: seen once, a few or many times, or a class if the clone is expanded.

>15|.|TRBJ2-7|TRBD1|TRBV13
CASTSRTGSSYEQYF
TGTGCCAGCACCTCTCGGACAGGTTCTTCCTACGAGCAGTACTTC
>14|.|TRBJ1-2|.|TRBV2
CASSEATQGYGYTF
TGTGCCAGCAGTGAAGCAACACAGGGATATGGCTACACCTTC
>13|.|TRBJ2-7|.|TRBV6-8
CASKHLYNYEQYF
TGTGCCAGCAAACACCTGTATAACTACGAGCAGTACTTC
>15|.|TRBJ1-4|.|TRBV6-5
CASSRSPGPNEKLFF
TGTGCCAGCAGTCGCTCCCCCGGGCCTAATGAAAAACTGTTTTTT
>12|.|TRBJ2-5|.|TRBV11-2
CASSLGTPEQYF
TGTGCCAGCAGCTTAGGGACGCCTGAGCAGTACTTC
>16|.|TRBJ2-1|.|TRBV7-9
CASSSSDSTSYNEQFF
TGTGCCAGCAGCTCCTCAGATTCGACCTCCTACAATGAGCAGTTCTTC
>17|.|TRBJ2-7|TRBD2|TRBV7-8
CASSFNLAGVSSYEQYF
TGTGCCAGCAGCTTTAACCTAGCGGGAGTGAGCTCCTACGAGCAGTACTTC
>15|.|TRBJ2-7|.|TRBV18
CASSPPRDDYYEQYF
TGTGCCAGCTCACCACCCCGGGATGATTACTACGAGCAGTACTTC
>13|few|TRBJ2-7|.|TRBV5-6
CASSLAAGYEQYF
TGTGCCAGCAGCTTGGCGGCGGGCTACGAGCAGTACTTC
>16|.|TRBJ2-1|TRBD2|TRBV6-5
CASSYSTSGVYNEQFF
TGTGCCAGCAGTTACTCAACTAGCGGGGTCTACAATGAGCAGTTCTTC
>14|.|TRBJ2-7|.|TRBV7-2
CASSLLADSYEQYF
TGTGCCAGCAGCTTATTAGCCGACTCCTACGAGCAGTACTTC
>14|.|TRBJ2-3|TRBD2|TRBV5-1
CASNAGGLTDTQYF
TGCGCCAGCAACGCGGGGGGGCTCACAGATACGCAGTATTTT
>14|few|TRBJ1-5|TRBD1|TRBV6-6
CASSYVGGGGPQHF
TGTGCCAGCAGTTACGTAGGGGGCGGGGGGCCCCAGCATTTT
>14|.|TRBJ1-1|.|TRBV5-4
CASSFSGLNTEAFF
TGTGCCAGCAGCTTTTCAGGGTTGAACACTGAAGCTTTCTTT
>15|once|TRBJ2-1|TRBD2|TRBV4-3
CASSPGLATYNEQFF
TGCGCCAGCAGCCCCGGACTAGCCACCTACAATGAGCAGTTCTTC
>15|.|TRBJ1-2|.|TRBV4-1
CASSQDPSGYYGYTF
TGCGCCAGCAGCCAAGACCCGTCAGGTTACTATGGCTACACCTTC
>16|.|TRBJ2-2|TRBD2|TRBV10-2
CASSRSGRADTGELFF
TGCGCCAGCAGTCGAAGCGGGAGGGCCGACACCGGGGAGCTGTTTTTT
>18|.|TRBJ2-5|.|TRBV10-3
CAIRWGATGQSNQETQYF
TGTGCCATCAGATGGGGGGCCACGGGACAGAGCAACCAAGAGACCCAGTACTTC
>15|once|TRBJ2-2|TRBD1|TRBV7-9
CASSLFGQGAGELFF
TGTGCCAGCAGCTTATTTGGACAGGGGGCCGGGGAGCTGTTTTTT
>13|.|TRBJ2-7|.|TRBV6-5
CASSYTQGYEQYF
TGTGCCAGCAGTTACACGCAGGGGTACGAGCAGTACTTC
>16|.|TRBJ2-7|TRBD1|TRBV13
CASSSTRTGTPYEQYF
TGTGCCAGCAGCTCGACCAGGACAGGGACCCCCTACGAGCAGTACTTC
>14|.|TRBJ1-1|.|TRBV7-9
CASSLGSGGAEAFF
TGTGCCAGCAGCTTGGGGAGTGGGGGAGCTGAAGCTTTCTTT
>17|.|TRBJ2-7|.|TRBV11-2
CASSLDLGTPGGYEQYF
TGTGCCAGCAGCTTAGATCTAGGGACACCGGGGGGCTACGAGCAGTACTTC
>15|.|TRBJ2-1|TRBD2|TRBV5-1
CASSLASGGLDEQFF
TGCGCCAGCAGCTTGGCTAGCGGGGGTTTGGATGAGCAGTTCTTC
>12|.|TRBJ2-7|.|TRBV6-5
CASSIGAYEQYF
TGTGCCAGCAGTATAGGGGCGTACGAGCAGTACTTC
>16|.|TRBJ1-2|.|TRBV13
CASSFIWGRGVAGYTF
TGTGCCAGCAGTTTTATTTGGGGCAGGGGAGTAGCTGGCTACACCTTC
>14|.|TRBJ1-2|TRBD1|TRBV10-3
CAISESGQANGYTF
TGTGCCATCAGTGAGTCGGGACAGGCGAATGGCTACACCTTC
>16|.|TRBJ2-1|TRBD2|TRBV7-2
CASSEPGLAASDEQFF
TGTGCCAGCAGCGAACCGGGACTAGCGGCCAGCGATGAGCAGTTCTTC
>14|.|TRBJ1-6|.|TRBV10-3
CAISDPGNNSPLHF
TGTGCCATCAGTGACCCCGGGAACAATTCACCCCTCCACTTT
>13|.|TRBJ2-5|TRBD2|TRBV7-9
CASSPGLGETQYF
TGTGCCAGCAGCCCCGGACTAGGGGAGACCCAGTACTTC
>16|.|TRBJ2-2|TRBD2|TRBV5-5
CASSLTSGANTGELFF
TGTGCCAGCAGCTTGACTAGCGGAGCGAACACCGGGGAGCTGTTTTTT
>14|.|TRBJ2-1|.|TRBV19
CASSMDGELFEQFF
TGTGCCAGTAGTATGGATGGGGAGTTGTTTGAGCAGTTCTTC
>13|.|TRBJ2-5|.|TRBV7-9
CASSHPEGETQYF
TGTGCCAGCAGCCATCCCGAGGGAGAGACCCAGTACTTC
>15|once|TRBJ2-7|TRBD1|TRBV5-1
CASSLEGGAFHEQYF
TGCGCCAGCAGCTTGGAAGGGGGCGCATTCCACGAGCAGTACTTC
>16|.|TRBJ2-7|TRBD2|TRBV7-8
CASSGGLAGGTYEQYF
TGTGCCAGCAGCGGAGGACTAGCGGGGGGGACCTACGAGCAGTACTTC
>14|.|TRBJ2-5|.|TRBV4-3
CASSQDISRGTQYF
TGCGCCAGCAGCCAAGATATTTCTCGGGGGACCCAGTACTTC
>13|.|TRBJ1-2|.|TRBV30
CAWSVKGVYGYTF
TGTGCCTGGAGTGTAAAGGGAGTCTATGGCTACACCTTC
>14|.|TRBJ1-1|.|TRBV28
CASSLFLMNTEAFF
TGTGCCAGCAGTTTATTCCTCATGAACACTGAAGCTTTCTTT
>16|.|TRBJ1-1|.|TRBV6-5
CASSYSVQSMNTEAFF
TGTGCCAGCAGTTACTCGGTCCAATCGATGAACACTGAAGCTTTCTTT
>13|.|TRBJ2-3|.|TRBV4-2
CASSQDPPDTQYF
TGTGCCAGCAGCCAAGATCCCCCAGATACGCAGTATTTT
>12|.|TRBJ2-7|.|TRBV29-1
CSVYRDSYEQYF
TGCAGCGTTTACAGGGACTCCTACGAGCAGTACTTC
>17|.|TRBJ2-3|TRBD2|TRBV27
CASSPEIAGPSSDTQYF
TGTGCCAGCAGCCCCGAAATAGCGGGACCTAGTTCAGATACGCAGTATTTT
>13|.|TRBJ2-2|.|TRBV7-2
CASSSENTGELFF
TGTGCCAGCAGCTCCGAAAACACCGGGGAGCTGTTTTTT
>15|.|TRBJ1-5|.|TRBV6-6
CASSLEGPVNQPQHF
TGTGCCAGCAGTTTAGAGGGACCGGTCAACCAGCCCCAGCATTTT
>13|.|TRBJ1-2|.|TRBV6-5
CASSYRALSGYTF
TGTGCCAGCAGTTACAGGGCCCTCTCAGGCTACACCTTC
>14|.|TRBJ2-5|.|TRBV6-5
CASSYYQGEETQYF
TGTGCCAGCAGTTACTACCAGGGAGAAGAGACCCAGTACTTC
>13|.|TRBJ2-3|.|TRBV7-9
CASSWGGTDTQYF
TGTGCCAGCAGCTGGGGGGGCACAGATACGCAGTATTTT
>15|.|TRBJ1-2|.|TRBV10-3
CAISDPTEEPYGYTF
TGTGCCATCAGTGATCCGACGGAGGAGCCTTATGGCTACACCTTC
>13|.|TRBJ1-6|.|TRBV5-8
CASSFTYNSPLHF
TGTGCCAGCAGCTTCACTTATAATTCACCCCTCCACTTT